One T cell receptor beta chain is described in this entry. Its matching antigen is unknown. The sample belongs to a study of STAT5B mutations in CD4+ large granular lymphocyte leukemia. As handled by the study authors: Putative leukemic clones, around 60 in all, each exceeded 5% of the repertoire. Clones were sequenced by immunoSEQ multiplex PCR, and TCRdb holds only the in-frame ones, with some missing. The D gene and trimming were derived from the DNA, and the V and J assignments and clone size from that table. Of 4,000 or so clones in the sample, roughly four fifths were seen once. Study results and limitations: Main leukemic clonotypes were patient-specific, but under 30% appeared at low frequency elsewhere. Top patient clones used TRBV06 genes more often: 8/27 versus 2/35 in controls. Without putative leukemic clones, patient CD4-sorted repertoires remained more clonal than healthy CD4+ repertoires.

The CDR3 totals 16 residues. Deletions cut 4 bases from V and 0 bases from J, with 12 bases between. The germline V gene encodes CDR1 SGHVS and CDR2 FNYEAQ. Sequencing was carried out using PBMCs. The V and J genes are TRBV7-6 and TRBJ1-4, with D maybe TRBD1 (5 bases). The receptor was isolated from a man aged 70 or older with CD4+ T-cell large granular lymphocyte leukemia. Written as DNA, the CDR3 is TGTGCCAGCAGCTATGGGACCGGCGCAACTAATGAAAAACTGTTTTTT. This gives the protein CASSYGTGATNEKLFF. The complete variable domain, with remaining parts taken from reference TRBV7-6 and TRBJ1-4, reads GAGVSQSPRYKVTKRGQDVALRCDPISGHVSLYWYRQALGQGPEFLTYFNYEAQQDKSGLPNDRFSAERPEGSISTLTIQRTEQRDSAMYRCASSYGTGATNEKLFFGSGTQLSVL.